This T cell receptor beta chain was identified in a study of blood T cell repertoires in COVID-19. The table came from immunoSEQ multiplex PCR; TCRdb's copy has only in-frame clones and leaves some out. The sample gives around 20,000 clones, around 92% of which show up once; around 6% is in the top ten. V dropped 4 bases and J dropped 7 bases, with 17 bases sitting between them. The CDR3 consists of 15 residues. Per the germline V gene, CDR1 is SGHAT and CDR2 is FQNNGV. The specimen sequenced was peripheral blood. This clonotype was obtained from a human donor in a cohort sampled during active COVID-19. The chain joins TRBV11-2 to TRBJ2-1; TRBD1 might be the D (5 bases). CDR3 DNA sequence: TGTGCCAGCAGCTCAGGACACCGGTGGAGTAATGAGCAGTTCTTC. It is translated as CASSSGHRWSNEQFF.